These T cell receptor beta chains were read from a single sample in a study of cytomegalovirus exposure and HLA in healthy donors. Repertoires were generated with immunoSEQ multiplex PCR, while TCRdb's copy carries only in-frame clones and drops some. The table lists 60,000 to 85,000 clones, about 78% of them singletons. The sequenced sample was PBMCs. The receptors come from a man aged 40-49 years in good health and CMV-seronegative. The conserved cysteine and the conserved F or W are not part of the CDR3 here. Fields, in order: J gene, V gene, CDR3 protein.

j_gene: TRBJ2-5; v_gene: TRBV15; CDR3aa: ATSRAYLRQY
j_gene: TRBJ2-1; v_gene: TRBV7-9; CDR3aa: ASSLGLGVYNEQF
j_gene: TRBJ2-2; v_gene: TRBV27; CDR3aa: ASSLLQGTGGELF
j_gene: TRBJ2-5; v_gene: TRBV15; CDR3aa: ATSRDPGETQY
j_gene: TRBJ2-7; v_gene: TRBV28; CDR3aa: ATAQVVAGAYEQY
j_gene: TRBJ2-7; v_gene: TRBV7-6; CDR3aa: ASSLVAASVYEQY
j_gene: TRBJ1-1; v_gene: TRBV27; CDR3aa: ASSWGGMNTEAF
j_gene: TRBJ2-7; v_gene: TRBV29-1; CDR3aa: SVEVESSYEQY
j_gene: TRBJ2-3; v_gene: TRBV10-3; CDR3aa: AISENPLAGNTDTQY
j_gene: TRBJ2-1; v_gene: TRBV10-3; CDR3aa: AISGAGAYNEQF
j_gene: TRBJ1-1; v_gene: TRBV6-6; CDR3aa: ASAGTEAF
j_gene: TRBJ2-2; v_gene: TRBV6-5; CDR3aa: ASSYVNRAGELF
j_gene: TRBJ1-1; v_gene: TRBV5-1; CDR3aa: ASSLGDRTMNTEAF
j_gene: TRBJ2-7; v_gene: TRBV11-2; CDR3aa: ASSLDGTGLYEQY
j_gene: TRBJ2-3; v_gene: TRBV6-6; CDR3aa: ASSYSSDTQY
j_gene: TRBJ1-1; v_gene: TRBV18; CDR3aa: ASSQRSTRTMNTEAF
j_gene: TRBJ1-1; v_gene: TRBV28; CDR3aa: ASSPDVTGGTEAF
j_gene: TRBJ2-3; v_gene: TRBV10-2; CDR3aa: ASSESWGGDLPDTQY
j_gene: TRBJ2-3; v_gene: TRBV28; CDR3aa: ASTIRADTQY
j_gene: TRBJ2-2; v_gene: TRBV4-1; CDR3aa: ASSRPVNTGELF
j_gene: TRBJ2-1; v_gene: TRBV19; CDR3aa: ASSTLAGYNEQF
j_gene: TRBJ2-7; v_gene: TRBV10-3; CDR3aa: AISMAATYEQY
j_gene: TRBJ1-2; v_gene: TRBV28; CDR3aa: ASSLSQGNDYGYT
j_gene: TRBJ1-4; v_gene: TRBV4-1; CDR3aa: ASSQVGTANEKLF
j_gene: TRBJ1-4; v_gene: TRBV7-7; CDR3aa: ASSLNSVGEKLF
j_gene: TRBJ2-2; v_gene: TRBV19; CDR3aa: ASSTTGAGELF
j_gene: TRBJ2-7; v_gene: TRBV9; CDR3aa: ASSPAGTGGYEQY
j_gene: TRBJ2-5; v_gene: TRBV6-1; CDR3aa: ASSGLRHQETQY
j_gene: TRBJ2-1; v_gene: TRBV19; CDR3aa: ASTETTAYNEQF
j_gene: TRBJ1-6; v_gene: TRBV6-6; CDR3aa: ASSDRQGVGSPLH
j_gene: TRBJ1-2; v_gene: TRBV6-5; CDR3aa: ASSYSLSRLNYGYT
j_gene: TRBJ2-1; v_gene: TRBV9; CDR3aa: ASSVGLVVAEQF
j_gene: TRBJ1-1; v_gene: TRBV27; CDR3aa: ASSPTQWTEAF
j_gene: TRBJ1-1; v_gene: TRBV18; CDR3aa: ASSPPTWTGSAEAF
j_gene: TRBJ2-7; v_gene: TRBV4-2; CDR3aa: ASSQKTSGSYEQY
j_gene: TRBJ2-5; v_gene: TRBV29-1; CDR3aa: SVDTTGAQETQY
j_gene: TRBJ2-3; v_gene: TRBV30; CDR3aa: AWSPPTTSGGTQY
j_gene: TRBJ1-5; v_gene: TRBV6-6; CDR3aa: ASSAGVSNQPQH
j_gene: TRBJ2-7; v_gene: TRBV7-2; CDR3aa: ASSLARTESYEQY
j_gene: TRBJ2-7; v_gene: TRBV4-1; CDR3aa: ASSQFPTVGDNEQY
j_gene: TRBJ1-1; v_gene: TRBV11-3; CDR3aa: ASSQGENTEAF
j_gene: TRBJ2-5; v_gene: TRBV6-5; CDR3aa: ASGSWGLGGETQY
j_gene: TRBJ1-1; v_gene: TRBV18; CDR3aa: ATIKGQGNTEAF
j_gene: TRBJ1-1; v_gene: TRBV19; CDR3aa: ASSFMTGLMNTEAF
j_gene: TRBJ2-5; v_gene: TRBV6-5; CDR3aa: ASSYSKVPSGTQY
j_gene: TRBJ1-3; v_gene: TRBV6-5; CDR3aa: ASSRRVSGNTIY
j_gene: TRBJ1-2; v_gene: TRBV18; CDR3aa: ASSPQTGLYGYT
j_gene: TRBJ1-5; v_gene: TRBV7-8; CDR3aa: ASRSGRLNSNQPQH
j_gene: TRBJ2-4; v_gene: TRBV7-3; CDR3aa: ASSSRTGGKDIQY
j_gene: TRBJ2-2; v_gene: TRBV4-1; CDR3aa: ASSQRTGGNTGELF
j_gene: TRBJ2-3; v_gene: TRBV5-1; CDR3aa: ASSVATRGRRDTQY
j_gene: TRBJ2-1; v_gene: TRBV27; CDR3aa: ASSPDRSSYNEQF
j_gene: TRBJ2-4; v_gene: TRBV7-3; CDR3aa: ASSLSATRIKQDNIQY